The 23 T cell receptor beta chains presented below share a single source sample, sequenced in a study of OX40 agonist ivuxolimab in advanced cancers. Data came from immunoSEQ multiplex PCR; TCRdb stores just in-frame clones and leaves some out. The data contain 60,000 to 85,000 clones, about 89% of them singletons. The sequences come from CD4+ or CD8+ T cells sorted from blood, collected in a trial of the OX40 agonist ivuxolimab. Every receptor here comes from an adult with an advanced solid tumor such as melanoma, head and neck, liver or kidney cancer.

V is TRBV5-1 and J is TRBJ2-5; D unresolved. Germline CDR1 is SGHRS and CDR2 is YFSETQ. V was clipped by 1 base and J by 1 base, with 8 bases between them. The CDR3 loop spans 14 amino acids. The CDR3 region is CASSLTSSQETQYF. The CDR3, as DNA: TGCGCCAGCAGCTTGACATCCAGCCAAGAGACCCAGTACTTC.

The rearrangement uses TRBV6-5 and TRBJ1-6; D gene uncertain. The CDR3 is made up of 14 amino acids. The ends were cut back, 6 bases at V and 7 bases at J, with 13 bases in the middle. The germline V gene encodes CDR1 MNHEY and CDR2 SVGAGI. DNA of the CDR3: TGTGCCAGCAGGGGGATGGTGGTAAATTCACCCCTCCACTTT. It codes for CASRGMVVNSPLHF.

The chain has TRBV10-3 and TRBJ1-2, with TRBD1 as a possible D gene (5 bases). This CDR3 is 13 amino acids long. Germline V gene sequence: CDR1 ENHRY, CDR2 SYGVKD. Trimming took 7 bases from V and 3 from J, leaving 12 bases between them. The CDR3 loop reads CAITRDLDYGYTF. The CDR3 region has the DNA TGTGCCATCACCCGGGACTTAGACTATGGCTACACCTTC.

The chain uses TRBV5-6 and TRBJ2-7; D is uncertain. V gave up 0 bases and J gave up 1 base, with 5 bases separating them. This CDR3 contains 13 residues. Germline CDR1 is SGHDT and CDR2 is YYEEEE. The CDR3 loop reads CASSLAFSYEQYF. CDR3 sequence (DNA): TGTGCCAGCAGCTTGGCCTTTTCCTACGAGCAGTACTTC.

The J gene is TRBJ1-2, the V gene TRBV6-6; D call uncertain. This CDR3 has 14 residues. V shed 6 bases and J shed 2 bases, with 13 bases lying between them. Germline V gene sequence: CDR1 MNHNY, CDR2 SVGAGI (reference sequence). The chain's CDR3 is CASRPPRGNYGYTF. CDR3 in DNA: TGTGCCAGCAGGCCCCCGCGGGGAAACTATGGCTACACCTTC.

The rearrangement links TRBV19 to TRBJ2-5; D may be TRBD2 (5 bases). The CDR3 is 15 residues long. Germline CDR1 and CDR2: LNHDA and SQIVND (reference sequence). Trimming took off 2 bases at V and 5 bases at J, with 15 bases between the two ends. Written as DNA, the CDR3 is TGTGCCAGTAGTATATTAGGAGGTGGCGGGGAGACCCAGTACTTC. Its protein product is CASSILGGGGETQYF. The full variable domain, with the rest looked up from reference TRBV19 and TRBJ2-5, is DGGITQSPKYLFRKEGQNVTLSCEQNLNHDAMYWYRQDPGQGLRLIYYSQIVNDFQKGDIAEGYSVSREKKESFPLTVTSAQKNPTAFYLCASSILGGGGETQYFGPGTRLLVL.

CDR3 in amino acids: CASSQDWGHDQPQHF. DNA for the CDR3: TGCGCCAGCAGCCAAGATTGGGGGCACGATCAGCCCCAGCATTTT. The chain links TRBV4-1 to TRBJ1-5; maybe TRBD1 (6 bases). The CDR3 spans 15 residues. Germline V gene data show CDR1 as MGHRA and CDR2 as YSYEKL. V was clipped by 0 bases and J by 5 bases, with 11 bases between them.

Points on this clone: Other DNA sequences from this sample encode an identical CDR3 as well. The rearrangement joins TRBV4-1 to TRBJ1-2, with TRBD1 matching 8 bases. The CDR3 spans 16 residues. V shed 1 base, J shed 2 bases, and the junction held 6 bases outside the gene matches. CDR1 and CDR2 from the germline V gene are MGHRA and YSYEKL. DNA for the CDR3: TGCGCCAGCAGCCAAGCCGGGACAGGTTCGAACTATGGCTACACCTTC. Translated, it gives CASSQAGTGSNYGYTF.

The chain combines TRBV12-2 with TRBJ2-6; the DNA was not compared with TRBD1, the D call given in the table. TRBV12-2 is labeled a pseudogene. The CDR3 has 21 amino acids. CDR3 in DNA: TGTGCAAGTCGCTTAGCGCAGGGGACAGATATACCCCGCTCTGGGGCCAACGTCCTGACTTTC. Translated, it gives CASRLAQGTDIPRSGANVLTF.

The CDR3 region has the DNA TGTGCCAGCAGTTTAAGGGACATCTCCTACGAGCAGTACTTC. Its translation is CASSLRDISYEQYF. The chain recombines TRBV27 with TRBJ2-7; possible D gene TRBD1, 6 bases. The CDR3 runs to 14 residues. Germline lookup yields CDR1 MNHEY and CDR2 SMNVEV (reference sequence). The V and J ends lost 2 bases and 0 bases respectively, with 8 bases between them.

The chain links TRBV15 to TRBJ2-3; D possibly corresponds to TRBD2 (5 bases). The CDR3 sequence is 13 residues long. Germline lookup yields CDR1 LNHNV and CDR2 YYDKDF (reference sequence). V lost 0 bases and J lost 8, with 9 bases in between. This CDR3 is CATSRDAGGTQYF. The CDR3 nucleotides read TGTGCCACCAGCAGAGATGCCGGAGGTACGCAGTATTTT.

The gene calls are TRBV27 and TRBJ2-6; 10 bases align to TRBD1. The trim removed 5 bases at V and 0 bases at J, leaving 7 bases unmatched. This CDR3 has 18 residues. Germline V gives CDR1 MNHEY, CDR2 SMNVEV (reference sequence). The CDR3 DNA follows: TGTGCCAGCAGTGTTCGGGACAGGGGTACCTCTGGGGCCAACGTCCTGACTTTC. Translation gives CASSVRDRGTSGANVLTF.

The chain links TRBV25-1 to TRBJ2-7, with TRBD2 matching over 7 bases. V dropped 5 bases and J dropped 4; count of bases not matched to a gene: 8. There are 14 residues in the CDR3. The germline gives CDR1 MGHDK, CDR2 SYGVNS. CDR3 coding DNA: TGTGCCAGCAGTCCAGCGGGGTCTTTTTACGAGCAGTACTTC. Its protein is CASSPAGSFYEQYF.

The rearrangement joins TRBV7-8 to TRBJ2-5, with 14 bases aligning to TRBD2. J gave up 7 bases and V 7 bases, and 5 bases lay outside the gene matches. This CDR3 is built from 14 residues. Germline V gene data show CDR1 as SGHVS and CDR2 as FQNEAQ. The CDR3 sequence is CASTAGTSGRTQYF. The CDR3, as DNA: TGTGCCAGCACCGCCGGGACTAGCGGGAGGACCCAGTACTTC.

This sequence joins TRBV5-4 and TRBJ2-2; D gene uncertain. CDR3 length equals 15 residues. V gave up 3 bases and J gave up 4 bases, with 13 bases separating them. CDR1 and CDR2 from the germline V gene are SGHNT and YYREEE (reference sequence). CDR3 in amino acids: CASSSGSAGTGELFF. The DNA of the CDR3 is TGTGCCAGCAGCTCTGGGTCGGCCGGCACCGGGGAGCTGTTTTTT.

The chain employs TRBV5-1 and TRBJ1-3; D remains unclear. The CDR3 consists of 15 residues. V was pared by 0 bases and J by 0 bases, with 7 bases between. Germline V gene sequence: CDR1 SGHRS, CDR2 YFSETQ. The CDR3 reads CASSLGGYSGNTIYF. The CDR3 DNA sequence: TGCGCCAGCAGCTTGGGTGGTTACTCTGGAAACACCATATATTTT.

V gene TRBV5-1 combines with J gene TRBJ1-2; no definite D call. The CDR3 totals 14 residues. V lost 6 bases and J lost 4, with 16 bases in between. Germline assignment: CDR1 SGHRS and CDR2 YFSETQ. The CDR3 loop reads CASNLRGSGYGYTF. CDR3 nucleotides: TGCGCCAGCAACCTGCGAGGGAGTGGCTATGGCTACACCTTC.

There are many counts of this clone. V is TRBV5-1 and J is TRBJ2-7, with 12 bases fitting TRBD2. The CDR3 extends over 15 amino acids. Germline loops: CDR1 SGHRS, CDR2 YFSETQ. The J segment lost 2 bases and the V segment lost 2 bases, leaving 2 bases of the junction unmatched. CDR3 nucleotide sequence: TGCGCCAGCAGCTTATGGACTAGCGGGGCCTACGAGCAGTACTTC. Protein: CASSLWTSGAYEQYF.

This clone has just a few counts. DNA for the CDR3: TGTGCCAGCAGCAAAGGGGTGAGGGACACTGAAGCTTTCTTT. Protein: CASSKGVRDTEAFF. The chain carries TRBV5-6 and TRBJ1-1, with TRBD1 as a possible D gene (5 bases). With 4 bases removed from V and 3 bases from J, the gap between germline ends came to 13 bases. The germline V gene has CDR1 SGHDT and CDR2 YYEEEE. The CDR3 sequence is 14 residues long.

The V and J genes are TRBV27 and TRBJ2-7; either TRBD1 or TRBD2 may supply D (5 bases each). Germline loops: CDR1 MNHEY, CDR2 SMNVEV (reference sequence). V lost 2 bases and J lost 0, with 11 bases in between. This CDR3 comprises 15 residues. The CDR3 sequence is CASSLLGDPSYEQYF. CDR3 in DNA: TGTGCCAGCAGTTTACTAGGGGACCCCTCCTACGAGCAGTACTTC.

The chain combines TRBV27 with TRBJ2-1; 9 positions agree with TRBD2. CDR3 length equals 17 residues. Germline CDR1 MNHEY, CDR2 SMNVEV (reference sequence). V was pared by 2 bases and J by 6 bases, with 11 bases of the junction left unmatched. This CDR3 is CASSLTRSGLAFNEQFF. The CDR3, as DNA: TGTGCCAGCAGTTTAACCCGCTCGGGACTAGCTTTCAATGAGCAGTTCTTC.

CDR3 residues: CASSRETLGSTDTQYF. In nucleotides, the CDR3 is TGTGCCAGCTCACGGGAAACCCTCGGGAGCACAGATACGCAGTATTTT. The chain employs TRBV18 and TRBJ2-3; no definite D call. Per germline, CDR1 KGHSH and CDR2 LQKENI. The CDR3 sequence is 16 residues long. With 4 bases removed from V and 0 bases from J, the gap between germline ends came to 14 bases.

The chain has TRBV18 and TRBJ2-7; 9 nucleotides agree with TRBD1. Germline V gene data show CDR1 as KGHSH and CDR2 as LQKENI. This CDR3 region has 14 residues. V dropped 2 bases and J dropped 5; count of bases not matched to a gene: 4. The CDR3: CASSPRQGGDEQYF. The CDR3, as DNA: TGTGCCAGCTCACCAAGACAGGGGGGCGACGAGCAGTACTTC.